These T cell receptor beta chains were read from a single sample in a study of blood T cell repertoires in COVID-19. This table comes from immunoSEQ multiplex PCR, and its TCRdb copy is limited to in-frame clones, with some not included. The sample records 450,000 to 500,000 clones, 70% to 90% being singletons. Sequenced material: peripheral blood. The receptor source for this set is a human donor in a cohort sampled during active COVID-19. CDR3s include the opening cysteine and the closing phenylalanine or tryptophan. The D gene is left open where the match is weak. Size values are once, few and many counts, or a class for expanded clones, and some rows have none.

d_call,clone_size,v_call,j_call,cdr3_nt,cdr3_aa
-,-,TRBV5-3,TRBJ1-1,TGTGCCAGAAGCTTTATGGGGGCGGGTGAAGCTTTCTTT,CARSFMGAGEAFF
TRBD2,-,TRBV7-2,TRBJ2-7,TGTGCCAGCAGCTTAAGTTGGGGAGGGCAGGGCTACGAGCAGTACTTC,CASSLSWGGQGYEQYF
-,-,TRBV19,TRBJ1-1,TGTGCCAGTAGTCGCCATCCCAGGGAAGTACTGAACACTGAAGCTTTCTTT,CASSRHPREVLNTEAFF
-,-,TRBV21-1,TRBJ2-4,TGTGCCAGCAGCGGAGCGGACGAGAAGTACATTCAGTACTTC,CASSGADEKYIQYF
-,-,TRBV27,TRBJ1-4,TGTGCCAGCAGCCCAGCGCGTTCCGGGGAAAAACTGTTTTTT,CASSPARSGEKLFF
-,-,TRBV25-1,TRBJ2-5,TGTGCCAGCAGTGGTTTTCAGGGGCTCGGGGAGACCCAGTACTTC,CASSGFQGLGETQYF
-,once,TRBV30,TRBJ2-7,TGTGCCTGGAGTTGGGGACGGGAGATCTACGAGCAGTACTTC,CAWSWGREIYEQYF
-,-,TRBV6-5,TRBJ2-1,TGTGCCAGCAGTTACTCGCGACTCCCCGGTGATGAGCAGTTCTTC,CASSYSRLPGDEQFF
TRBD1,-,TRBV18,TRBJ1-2,TGTGCCAGCTCACCTGGGACAGATGGCTACACCTTC,CASSPGTDGYTF
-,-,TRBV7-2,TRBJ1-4,TGTGCCAGCAGCGCAGCCGGGACCGGGGGGGAAAAACTGTTTTTT,CASSAAGTGGEKLFF
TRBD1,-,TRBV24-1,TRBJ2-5,TGTGCCACCAGTGATTTGCGGACAGGGGGCGTGGAGACCCAGTACTTC,CATSDLRTGGVETQYF
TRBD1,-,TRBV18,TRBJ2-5,TGTGCCAGCTCACGGACAGGGCAAAGGGGCGAGACCCAGTACTTC,CASSRTGQRGETQYF
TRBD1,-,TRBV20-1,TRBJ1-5,TGCAGTGCTAGTGGGGACAGGGACAATCAGCCCCAGCATTTT,CSASGDRDNQPQHF
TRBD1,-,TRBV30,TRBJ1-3,TGTGCCTGGAGTCCGCCGCGGACAGGGTTGGGAAACACCATATATTTT,CAWSPPRTGLGNTIYF
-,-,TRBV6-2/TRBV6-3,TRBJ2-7,TGTGCCAGCAGCCTAGGTCCGGGCGAGCAGTACTTC,CASSLGPGEQYF
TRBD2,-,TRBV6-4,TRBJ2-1,TGTGCCAGCAGTCCTAAGACTAGCTCCTCCTACAATGAGCAGTTCTTC,CASSPKTSSSYNEQFF
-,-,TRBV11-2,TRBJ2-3,TGTGCCAGCAGCTCCTCGGTTACGCAGTATTTT,CASSSSVTQYF
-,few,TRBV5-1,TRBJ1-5,TGCGCCAGCAGCTTTGGACAAGATCAGCCCCAGCATTTT,CASSFGQDQPQHF
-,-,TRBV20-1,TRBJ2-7,TGCAGTGCTAGTACTAGTAACTCAGATCTCGTGCAGTACTTC,CSASTSNSDLVQYF
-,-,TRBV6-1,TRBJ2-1,TGTGCCAGCATTCTCGGAGGAGCGACCTACAATGAGCAGTTCTTC,CASILGGATYNEQFF
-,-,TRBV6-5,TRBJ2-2,TGTGCCAGCAGTCACCCGACAGCGAACACCGGGGAGCTGTTTTTT,CASSHPTANTGELFF
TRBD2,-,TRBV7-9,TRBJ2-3,TGTGCCAGCAGCCGGCGGGAGCTAACAGATACGCAGTATTTT,CASSRRELTDTQYF
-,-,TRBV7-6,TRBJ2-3,TGTGCCAGCACCGGAGGGATTACGCAGTATTTT,CASTGGITQYF
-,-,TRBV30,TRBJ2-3,TGTGCCTGGAGTACCCTGGCCCGACAGGAGATAGATACGCAGTATTTT,CAWSTLARQEIDTQYF
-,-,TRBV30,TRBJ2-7,TGTGCCTGGGGCCGAATTACAGGTTACGAGCAGTACTTC,CAWGRITGYEQYF
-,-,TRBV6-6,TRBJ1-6,TGTGCCAGCAGTTACGCGGGAGATAATTCACCCCTCCACTTT,CASSYAGDNSPLHF
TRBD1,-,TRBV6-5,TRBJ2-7,TGTGCCAGCAGTTACTCAACCCCCGGGACAGGGTACGAGCAGTACTTC,CASSYSTPGTGYEQYF
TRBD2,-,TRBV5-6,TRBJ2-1,TGTGCCAGCAGCTACCTTAGCGGGAGGGGCAATGAGCAGTTCTTC,CASSYLSGRGNEQFF
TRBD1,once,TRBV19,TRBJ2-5,TGTGCCAGTAGCTCCTCGTTACAGGGGGCAGGGGAGACCCAGTACTTC,CASSSSLQGAGETQYF
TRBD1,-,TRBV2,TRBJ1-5,TGTGCCAGCAGCCGAGGACAGGGAGACCAGCCCCAGCATTTT,CASSRGQGDQPQHF
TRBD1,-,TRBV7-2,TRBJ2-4,TGTGCCAGGGACAGGGGGCACATTCAGTACTTC,CARDRGHIQYF
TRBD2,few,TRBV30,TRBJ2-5,TGTGCCTGGAGCTCCGGACTAGCGGGATGGGAGACCCAGTACTTC,CAWSSGLAGWETQYF
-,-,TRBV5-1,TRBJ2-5,TGCGCCAGCAGCCCCGTCCCTACAGGGGGGGTAGAGACCCAGTACTTC,CASSPVPTGGVETQYF
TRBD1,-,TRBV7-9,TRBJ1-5,TGTGCCAGCAGCACCTGGGACAGGGGGCGGTTTCAGCCCCAGCATTTT,CASSTWDRGRFQPQHF
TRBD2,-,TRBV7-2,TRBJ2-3,TGTGCCAGCAGCTTGGGCGGGAGGGCCCGAGATACGCAGTATTTT,CASSLGGRARDTQYF
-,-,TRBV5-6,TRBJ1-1,TGTGCCAGCAGTAGACAGTTTAACACTGAAGCTTTCTTT,CASSRQFNTEAFF
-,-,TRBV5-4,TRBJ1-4,TGTGCCAGCAGCTTGGGGGACAACGCTAATGAAAAACTGTTTTTT,CASSLGDNANEKLFF
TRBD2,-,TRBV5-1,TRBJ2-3,TGCGCCAGCAGCCCGCGACTAGCGGGTAGCACAGATACGCAGTATTTT,CASSPRLAGSTDTQYF
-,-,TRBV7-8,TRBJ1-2,TGTGCCAGCAGCTTAGCCTTGGGGACATCCTCCTCCTATGGCTACACCTTC,CASSLALGTSSSYGYTF
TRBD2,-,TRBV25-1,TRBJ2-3,TGTGCCAGCTTAGCGGGAGTTACAGATACGCAGTATTTT,CASLAGVTDTQYF
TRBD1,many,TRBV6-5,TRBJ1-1,TGTGCCAGCAGGCCGACAGGGACTGAAGCTTTCTTT,CASRPTGTEAFF
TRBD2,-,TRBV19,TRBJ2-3,TGTGCCACCCTCCGGGGGGCGGGAGGGGCAGATACGCAGTATTTT,CATLRGAGGADTQYF
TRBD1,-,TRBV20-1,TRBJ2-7,TGCAGTGCTAGTCAGGGGGTTGCTGGCTACGAGCAGTACTTC,CSASQGVAGYEQYF
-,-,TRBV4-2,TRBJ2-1,TGTGCCAGCAGCCAGCTTTGGGCCGCCTACAATGAGCAGTTCTTC,CASSQLWAAYNEQFF
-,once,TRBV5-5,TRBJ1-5,TGTGCCAGCAGCGCCGTCGGAGGTAGCAATCAGCCCCAGCATTTT,CASSAVGGSNQPQHF
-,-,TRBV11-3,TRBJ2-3,TGTGCCAGCAGCTTAGGGGCCAGTTCAGATACGCAGTATTTT,CASSLGASSDTQYF
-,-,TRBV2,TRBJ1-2,TGTGCCAGCAGCGAGCCCGGCTACACCTTC,CASSEPGYTF
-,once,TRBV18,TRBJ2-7,TGTGCCAGCTCACCTGGTACTAACGAGCAGTACTTC,CASSPGTNEQYF
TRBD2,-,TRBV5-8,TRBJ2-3,TGTGCCAGCAGCTTGGGCGAGACTAGCGGGAATCTAGATACGCAGTATTTT,CASSLGETSGNLDTQYF
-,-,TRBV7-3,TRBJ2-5,TGTGCCAGCAGGAGGGGAACAGGGCCACAAGAGACCCAGTACTTC,CASRRGTGPQETQYF
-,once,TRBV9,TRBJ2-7,TGTGCCAGCAGCGTACGGGGGGCCTCCTTTAAGGAGCAGTACTTC,CASSVRGASFKEQYF
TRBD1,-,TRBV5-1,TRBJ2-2,TGCGCCAGCAGCCCGGGACAGGGCGAGGAGCTGTTTTTT,CASSPGQGEELFF
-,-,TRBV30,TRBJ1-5,TGTGCCTGGAGTGTGCAGGGGAAGGAGCCCCAGCATTTT,CAWSVQGKEPQHF